This T cell receptor (beta chain) was documented in a study of blood T cells in healthy people across ages. V was pared by 9 bases and J by 11 bases, with 18 bases of the junction left unmatched. The CDR3 runs to 14 residues. Germline CDR1 and CDR2: MNHEY and SMNVEV (reference sequence). Study-level points and caveats: Naive T cell percentage showed a strong correlation with the diversity of TCR beta. While age rose, TCR beta diversity per million T cells dropped in a roughly linear way. The diversity estimates, figures obtained from one million T cells, were considered underestimates.

This clonotype was seen only a few times. No antigen is known for it. The authors ran a second PCR of about 6 to 11 cycles using a sample-barcoded 5' primer and a J-beta primer mix. A template-switch adaptor containing 12 random nucleotides labeled each cDNA molecule. TCRdb analysed the 5' RACE reads with MiXCR anew, one entry per CDR3 protein. The profile shows roughly 900,000 distinct CDR3 sequences, more than 25% of them singletons. The V and J genes are TRBV27 and TRBJ2-5, with 7 bases fitting TRBD1. This sequence originates from a woman older than 75 in good health. The sequenced sample was blood. In nucleotides, the CDR3 is TGTGCCAGTAGGGGGCTGAACGTATACAATGAGCAGTACTTC. Its protein product is CASRGLNVYNEQYF.